This T cell receptor (beta chain) was sequenced for a study of OX40 agonist ivuxolimab in advanced cancers. Study-wide context: Ivuxolimab was an agonistic, fully human IgG2 monoclonal antibody directed against OX40 (CD134), a costimulatory receptor. Intravenous ivuxolimab was administered to patients every 2 weeks at six dose levels: 0.01, 0.1, 0.3, 1.5, 3 and 10 mg/kg. Of the approximately 54 dose-escalation patients, hepatocellular carcinoma was present in about 20, melanoma in approximately 15, renal cell carcinoma in 9 and head and neck cancer in 9. The dose-escalation cohort was over 70% male with a mean age of about 58 years, ranging from about 20 to 85. Prior anti-PD-1, anti-PD-L1 or anti-CTLA-4 therapy was permitted, and 40% of dose-escalation patients had received checkpoint inhibitors. Partial responses occurred in three dose-escalation patients: two with cutaneous melanoma and one with hepatocellular carcinoma. Peripheral TCRbeta sequencing aimed to test whether ivuxolimab altered TCR sequence diversity and caused clonal T-cell expansion. The paper reports the monotherapy dose-escalation portion (N ≈ 52 patients) of the phase I ivuxolimab trial.

The CDR3 contains 14 residues, cysteine and phenylalanine counted. CDR3 DNA only is kept here, 42 bases in frame from base 1. The germline V gene supplies CDR1 MNHEY and CDR2 SVGAGI. V loses 7 bases, J loses 0 bases, and the germline ends lie 11 bases apart. To sequence the TCRbeta CDR3 region, genomic DNA was isolated from the sorted cells. The immunoSEQ Assay was used to sequence the TCRbeta CDR3 regions. TCRdb's version of the immuneACCESS table is confined to in-frame rearrangements and falls short of the full clone set. An unresolved V gene accounts for under half of the shortfall where checked; the remainder is of unknown origin. This sample lists some 98,000 clones; roughly 91% were detected once. The ten largest clones capture about 0.29% of the sample. The paper's findings and limits, for the study overall: The antigen specificity of the clonally expanded peripheral T cells was not determined. Clonal expansion of both CD4+ and CD8+ blood T cells was observed from baseline to week 6 at doses 0.1 to 3.0 mg/kg. On average, CD8+ T cells showed more expanded clones than CD4+ T cells after ivuxolimab. In the 0.1-3.0 mg/kg groups, partial responders were among the patients with the lowest normalized peripheral clonal expansion, particularly in CD8+ T cells. Low levels of normalized T-cell clonal expansion were also seen in some patients who did not respond.

In this sample, this clone turned up once. No cognate antigen has been identified for it. Base qualities are not at hand, and no much larger clone is one base apart. Patients with autoimmune disease history or receiving systemic immunosuppression were excluded from the trial. Peripheral blood for TCR sequencing was collected from all dose cohorts at baseline, on cycle 4 day 1, and on cycle 7 day 1. Samples came from an open-label, multicenter, first-in-human phase I dose-escalation trial of ivuxolimab. Adults with locally advanced or metastatic head and neck squamous cell, hepatocellular, melanoma or renal cell carcinoma were enrolled in the trial. Before TCR sequencing, CD4+ and CD8+ T cells were separately sorted from peripheral blood.

The clonotype originates from an adult with an advanced solid tumor such as melanoma, head and neck, liver or kidney cancer. The sequencing used CD4+ or CD8+ T cells sorted from blood, collected in a trial of the OX40 agonist ivuxolimab. This sequence uses TRBV6-5 and TRBJ2-3; no D gene call is confident. The nucleotides read TGTGCCAGCACCCTCTCCCCTAGCACAGATACGCAGTATTTT. Its protein product is CASTLSPSTDTQYF.